The 25 T cell receptor beta chains listed next were all sequenced from one sample in a study of Tregs in tolerant kidney transplant recipients. Method: immunoSEQ multiplex PCR; TCRdb's copy keeps in-frame clones and lacks some. The sample yields more than 90,000 clones, approximately 94% seen once. The nonmyeloablative bone marrow transplants came from related graft donors, with transient mixed chimerism. Sequenced material: CD4+ T cells from blood (PBMCs), taken 12 months after the transplant. The receptors here all came from a human patient who received a combined kidney and bone marrow transplant. Some T cells may be transferred from the graft donor.

The chain is built from TRBV4-2 and TRBJ2-3; D is possibly TRBD2 (6 bases). V lost 4 bases and J lost 8, with 10 bases in between. The V gene's germline CDR1 is LGHNA and CDR2 YNFKEQ. This CDR3 has 12 residues. The CDR3, as DNA: TGTGCCAGCAGCCCGACTAGGGGTACGCAGTATTTT. Amino acid sequence: CASSPTRGTQYF.

The chain joins TRBV9 to TRBJ2-3; D is ambiguous. Germline CDR1 reads SGDLS; CDR2 reads YYNGEE. The V and J ends lost 0 bases and 2 bases respectively, with 13 bases between them. The CDR3 is 16 amino acids. The CDR3 reads CASSVAAARVTDTQYF. The CDR3 nucleotides read TGTGCCAGCAGCGTAGCGGCGGCCCGGGTCACAGATACGCAGTATTTT.

The chain uses TRBV4-2 and TRBJ2-3, with a weak D call TRBD1 (6 bases). This CDR3 spans 16 amino acids. V was trimmed by 1 base and J by 4 bases, leaving 15 bases between them. Per germline, CDR1 LGHNA and CDR2 YNFKEQ. The chain's CDR3 is CASSQGGGAYPDTQYF. CDR3 coding DNA: TGTGCCAGCAGCCAAGGTGGGGGCGCTTATCCAGATACGCAGTATTTT.

The chain uses TRBV9 and TRBJ1-6; D perhaps matches TRBD1 (5 bases). In germline, CDR1 is SGDLS, CDR2 YYNGEE. V lost 4 bases and J lost 6, with 14 bases in between. The CDR3 extends over 15 amino acids. This CDR3 is CASSLTGRGNSPLHF. Here the CDR3 DNA reads TGTGCCAGCAGCCTTACAGGTAGGGGTAATTCACCCCTCCACTTT.

J is TRBJ2-5 and V is TRBV5-4, with TRBD1 matching over 7 bases. Per the germline V gene, CDR1 is SGHNT and CDR2 is YYREEE (reference sequence). This CDR3 has 13 amino acids. The ends lost 2 bases at V and 3 bases at J; junction bases unmatched: 1. The CDR3 nucleotides are TGTGCCAGCAGCTTCGGACAGGAAGAGACCCAGTACTTC. Translating gives CASSFGQEETQYF.

The rearrangement links TRBV14 to TRBJ2-2; perhaps TRBD1 as D (6 bases). Per germline, CDR1 SGHDN and CDR2 FVKESK. The CDR3 length is 16 residues. V dropped 6 bases and J dropped 1 base, with 15 bases sitting between them. Here the CDR3 DNA reads TGTGCCAGCAGAAAAACCGGGACACTGAACACCGGGGAGCTGTTTTTT. This translates into CASRKTGTLNTGELFF.

This clone was observed a single time. The V and J genes are TRBV27 and TRBJ1-2, with 7 bases lining up with TRBD1. The CDR3 is made up of 14 amino acids. The junction had 9 bases not matched to a gene; V was cut back by 6 bases and J by 5 bases. The germline V gene has CDR1 MNHEY and CDR2 SMNVEV (reference sequence). The chain's CDR3 is CASSKGADIYGYTF. CDR3 DNA: TGTGCCAGCAGCAAGGGGGCGGATATTTATGGCTACACCTTC.

The gene calls are TRBV4-2 and TRBJ1-4; D may be TRBD1 (6 bases). This CDR3 region has 16 residues. Germline-derived CDR1 and CDR2 are LGHNA and YNFKEQ. Deletions cut 4 bases from V and 8 bases from J, with 20 bases between. The CDR3 region is CASSPKWDTKKEKLFF. In DNA, the CDR3 is TGTGCCAGCAGCCCGAAATGGGACACAAAGAAAGAAAAACTGTTTTTT.

This chain links TRBV18 with TRBJ2-1; 8 positions agree with TRBD1. Per the germline V gene, CDR1 is KGHSH and CDR2 is LQKENI. The CDR3 is 16 amino acids. The V segment lost 4 bases and the J segment 0 bases; nucleotides outside the gene matches: 5. The CDR3 reads CASSRDRQSSYNEQFF. DNA of the CDR3: TGTGCCAGCTCACGGGACAGGCAGAGCTCCTACAATGAGCAGTTCTTC.

The sample holds one count of this clone. V is TRBV5-4 and J is TRBJ2-1; 10 nucleotides line up with TRBD2. This CDR3 has 17 amino acids. V was pared by 4 bases and J by 4 bases, with 11 bases of the junction left unmatched. Per the germline V gene, CDR1 is SGHNT and CDR2 is YYREEE (reference sequence). DNA for the CDR3: TGTGCCAGCAGCGTGGAGCGGGGGGGCCTTATGTACAATGAGCAGTTCTTC. Its translation is CASSVERGGLMYNEQFF.

The V gene is TRBV7-2, the J gene TRBJ2-5; 9 bases map to TRBD2. The CDR3 spans 16 residues. Trimming removed 1 base from V and 5 bases from J; junction bases left unmatched: 8. The germline gives CDR1 SGHTA, CDR2 FQGNSA. DNA for the CDR3: TGTGCCAGCAGCTTAGGAGGCGGGGGGGCCCGGGAGACCCAGTACTTC. Translated: CASSLGGGGARETQYF. Drawing the rest from reference TRBV7-2 and TRBJ2-5, the complete variable domain is GAGVSQSPSNKVTEKGKDVELRCDPISGHTALYWYRQSLGQGLEFLIYFQGNSAPDKSGLPSDRFSAERTGGSVSTLTIQRTQQEDSAVYLCASSLGGGGARETQYFGPGTRLLVL.

This chain connects TRBV10-3 to TRBJ2-3, with 9 nucleotides matching TRBD2. Unmatched junction bases numbered 15, after V lost 8 bases and J lost 6 bases. CDR1 ENHRY and CDR2 SYGVKD come from the germline V gene. This CDR3 comprises 16 residues. CDR3 residues: CAIGKSSGGPADTQYF. CDR3 sequence (DNA): TGTGCCATCGGAAAGAGTAGCGGGGGCCCCGCGGATACGCAGTATTTT.

V is TRBV5-4 and J is TRBJ1-1; tentatively, D is TRBD1 (6 bases). In germline, CDR1 is SGHNT, CDR2 YYREEE (reference sequence). The CDR3 covers 16 residues. V lost 3 bases, J lost 11 bases, and 26 bases lay in between. The CDR3 region has the DNA TGTGCCAGCAGCTGGACCGCAGGGGCCCCGGGTGGCAAGGCTTTCTTT. Protein product: CASSWTAGAPGGKAFF.

This chain uses TRBV5-1 with TRBJ1-4; 7 bases fit TRBD1. Germline CDR1 SGHRS, CDR2 YFSETQ. The CDR3 sequence is 14 residues long. V shed 3 bases, J shed 8 bases, and the junction held 7 bases outside the gene matches. The CDR3 DNA follows: TGCGCCAGCAGCTCTACAGGGACAGAAGAAAAACTGTTTTTT. This gives the protein CASSSTGTEEKLFF. Drawing the rest from reference TRBV5-1 and TRBJ1-4, the complete variable domain is KAGVTQTPRYLIKTRGQQVTLSCSPISGHRSVSWYQQTPGQGLQFLFEYFSETQRNKGNFPGRFSGRQFSNSRSEMNVSTLELGDSALYLCASSSTGTEEKLFFGSGTQLSVL.

This clone has just one count. The V gene is TRBV18, the J gene TRBJ2-3; a weak D match, TRBD2 (6 bases). Germline CDR1 reads KGHSH; CDR2 reads LQKENI. This CDR3 spans 15 amino acids. V was pared by 10 bases and J by 5 bases, with 22 bases between. CDR3 nucleotides: TGTGCCACCAAGAGCGGGTTTCTCAGCGTAGATACGCAGTATTTT. Translating it yields CATKSGFLSVDTQYF. Supplemented by reference TRBV18 and TRBJ2-3, the full variable domain reads NAGVMQNPRHLVRRRGQEARLRCSPMKGHSHVYWYRQLPEEGLKFMVYLQKENIIDESGMPKERFSAEFPKEGPSILRIQQVVRGDSAAYFCATKSGFLSVDTQYFGPGTRLTVL.

The rearrangement joins TRBV7-8 to TRBJ2-5; 9 positions agree with TRBD2. This CDR3 is built from 18 residues. J lost 7 bases, V lost 1 base, and 16 bases had no gene match. Germline CDR1 SGHVS, CDR2 FQNEAQ. The DNA for the CDR3 is TGTGCCAGCAGCTTAGACCGGGGTAGCGGGAGCGAGGCTGGGACCCAGTACTTC. This gives the protein CASSLDRGSGSEAGTQYF. Variable domain in full (rest from reference TRBV7-8 and TRBJ2-5): GAGVSQSPRYKVAKRGQDVALRCDPISGHVSLFWYQQALGQGPEFLTYFQNEAQLDKSGLPSDRFFAERPEGSVSTLKIQRTQQEDSAVYLCASSLDRGSGSEAGTQYFGPGTRLLVL.

The chain has TRBV5-6 and TRBJ1-5; no definite D call. This CDR3 contains 15 residues. Germline V gene lookup returns CDR1 SGHDT and CDR2 YYEEEE. Trimming stripped 2 bases from V and 7 bases from J, with 16 bases between. This CDR3 is CASSFGVSMRQPQHF. The DNA for the CDR3 is TGTGCCAGCAGCTTCGGGGTTTCTATGAGGCAGCCCCAGCATTTT.

The chain combines TRBV29-1 with TRBJ2-3; 8 bases match TRBD2. The CDR3 totals 15 residues. V dropped 1 base and J dropped 4; count of bases not matched to a gene: 7. Germline values: CDR1 SQVTM, CDR2 ANQGSEA. In DNA form, the CDR3 reads TGCAGCGTTGAAGGGAACGGGAGGGCCCCAGATACGCAGTATTTT. Encoded protein: CSVEGNGRAPDTQYF.

The sample holds one count of this clone. The V call is TRBV5-1, the J call TRBJ2-3, with 11 bases identical to TRBD1. V shed 4 bases, J shed 8 bases, and the junction held 6 bases outside the gene matches. Germline lookup yields CDR1 SGHRS and CDR2 YFSETQ. The CDR3 spans 14 residues. In nucleotides, the CDR3 is TGCGCCAGCAGCCTGGGGACAGGGGGTATTACGCAGTATTTT. Amino acids: CASSLGTGGITQYF.

The chain carries TRBV19 and TRBJ1-1; 10 positions agree with TRBD1. Germline V CDR1 and CDR2: LNHDA, SQIVND (reference sequence). The CDR3 has 14 residues. V dropped 5 bases and J dropped 2; count of bases not matched to a gene: 2. The CDR3 coding sequence is TGTGCCAGTAGTCGGGACAGGGGCAACACTGAAGCTTTCTTT. Translation: CASSRDRGNTEAFF.

This clone occurred a few times. V usage is TRBV6-6 and J usage is TRBJ1-3; no firm D call. This CDR3 is 13 amino acids long. Germline V lookup: CDR1 MNHNY, CDR2 SVGAGI (reference sequence). V was trimmed by 6 bases and J by 0 bases, leaving 6 bases between them. The CDR3: CASSGTSGNTIYF. The CDR3 coding sequence is TGTGCCAGCAGCGGTACCTCTGGAAACACCATATATTTT.

The chain carries TRBV28 and TRBJ1-4; D gene ambiguous. The germline V gene encodes CDR1 MDHEN and CDR2 SYDVKM. Trimming left V 5 bases short and J 7 bases short, with 8 bases between. The CDR3 runs 12 residues. The CDR3 protein is CASSPVSEKLFF. The CDR3 region has the DNA TGTGCCAGCAGTCCCGTCAGTGAAAAACTGTTTTTT.

The chain links TRBV10-3 to TRBJ2-7; D gene ambiguous. V lost 10 bases and J 7 bases, leaving 23 bases between the germline ends. Germline CDR1 reads ENHRY; CDR2 reads SYGVKD. The CDR3 runs 14 residues. CDR3 coding DNA: TGTGCCACCCAGGTATTACTGGTCTATGGTGAGCAGTACTTC. Translating it yields CATQVLLVYGEQYF.

The V and J genes are TRBV7-6 and TRBJ1-1; D is undetermined. Trimming removed 5 bases at V and 0 bases at J, with 7 bases between. In germline, CDR1 is SGHVS, CDR2 FNYEAQ. The CDR3 contains 13 residues. CDR3 amino acids: CASSSGVNTEAFF. The CDR3 DNA reads TGTGCCAGCAGCAGCGGTGTGAACACTGAAGCTTTCTTT.

The chain carries TRBV29-1 and TRBJ1-2, with 8 positions matching TRBD1. J was trimmed by 3 bases and V by 7 bases; bases with no gene match: 7. The CDR3 is made up of 13 amino acids. Per germline, CDR1 SQVTM and CDR2 ANQGSEA. Here the CDR3 DNA reads TGCAGCGGATGGGACAGGACCTACTATGGCTACACCTTC. It encodes CSGWDRTYYGYTF. Together with reference TRBV29-1 and TRBJ1-2, the CDR3 gives the full variable domain: SAVISQKPSRDICQRGTSLTIQCQVDSQVTMMFWYRQQPGQSLTLIATANQGSEATYESGFVIDKFPISRPNLTFSTLTVSNMSPEDSSIYLCSGWDRTYYGYTFGSGTRLTVV.